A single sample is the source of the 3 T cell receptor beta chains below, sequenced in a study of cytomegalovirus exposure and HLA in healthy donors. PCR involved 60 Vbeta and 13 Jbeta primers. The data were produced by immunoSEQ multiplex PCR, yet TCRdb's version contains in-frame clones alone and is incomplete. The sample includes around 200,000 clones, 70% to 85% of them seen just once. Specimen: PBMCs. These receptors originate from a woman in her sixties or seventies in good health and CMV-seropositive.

The CDR3 nucleotides are TGTGCCAGCAGGTCGGGACTTTGCTACGAGCAGTACTTC. Translating it yields CASRSGLCYEQYF. The rearrangement links TRBV21-1 to TRBJ2-7; the table names TRBD2, a call not compared with the DNA. TRBV21-1 is an annotated pseudogene. This CDR3 spans 13 amino acids.

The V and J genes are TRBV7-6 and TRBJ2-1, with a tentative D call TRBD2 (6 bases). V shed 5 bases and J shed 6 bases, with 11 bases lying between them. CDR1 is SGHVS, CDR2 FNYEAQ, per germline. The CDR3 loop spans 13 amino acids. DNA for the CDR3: TGTGCCAGCAGCCCCCAACTAGCCAATGAGCAGTTCTTC. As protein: CASSPQLANEQFF.

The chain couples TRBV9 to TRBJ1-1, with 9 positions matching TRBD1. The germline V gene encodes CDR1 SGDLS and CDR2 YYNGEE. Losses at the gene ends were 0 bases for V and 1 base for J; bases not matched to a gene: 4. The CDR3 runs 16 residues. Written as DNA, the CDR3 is TGTGCCAGCAGCGTAGTGGGACAGGGTACGAACACTGAAGCTTTCTTT. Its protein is CASSVVGQGTNTEAFF.